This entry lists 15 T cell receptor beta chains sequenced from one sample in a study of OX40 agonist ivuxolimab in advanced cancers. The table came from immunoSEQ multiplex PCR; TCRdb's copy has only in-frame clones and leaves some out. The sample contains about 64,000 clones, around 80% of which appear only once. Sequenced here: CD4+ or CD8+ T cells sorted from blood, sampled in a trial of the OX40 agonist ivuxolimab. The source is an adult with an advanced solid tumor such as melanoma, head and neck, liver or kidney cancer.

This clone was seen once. The CDR3 spells CASHRVNNEKLFF. The CDR3 DNA sequence: TGTGCCAGCCACAGGGTTAATAATGAAAAACTGTTTTTT. The chain joins TRBV2 to TRBJ1-4, with D possibly being TRBD1 (6 bases). Trimming removed 8 bases from V and 4 bases from J, with 11 bases in between. This CDR3 region has 13 residues. The V gene's germline CDR1 is SNHLY and CDR2 FYNNEI.

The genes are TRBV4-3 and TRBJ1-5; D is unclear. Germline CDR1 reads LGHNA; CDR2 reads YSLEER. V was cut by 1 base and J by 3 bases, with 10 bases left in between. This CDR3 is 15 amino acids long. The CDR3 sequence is CASSQVYGNNQPQHF. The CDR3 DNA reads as TGCGCCAGCAGCCAAGTTTACGGAAACAATCAGCCCCAGCATTTT.

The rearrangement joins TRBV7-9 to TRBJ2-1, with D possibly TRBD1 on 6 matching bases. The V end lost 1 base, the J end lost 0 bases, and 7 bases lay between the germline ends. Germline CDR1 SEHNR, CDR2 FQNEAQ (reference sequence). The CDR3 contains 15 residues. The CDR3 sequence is CASSLGGGSYNEQFF. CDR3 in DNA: TGTGCCAGCAGCTTAGGAGGGGGCTCCTACAATGAGCAGTTCTTC.

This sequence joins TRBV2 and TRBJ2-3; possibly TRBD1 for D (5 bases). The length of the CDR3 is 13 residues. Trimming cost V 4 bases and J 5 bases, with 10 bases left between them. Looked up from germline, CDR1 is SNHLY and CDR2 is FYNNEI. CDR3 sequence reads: CASSVERGDTQYF. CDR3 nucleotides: TGTGCCAGCAGTGTCGAAAGGGGAGATACGCAGTATTTT.

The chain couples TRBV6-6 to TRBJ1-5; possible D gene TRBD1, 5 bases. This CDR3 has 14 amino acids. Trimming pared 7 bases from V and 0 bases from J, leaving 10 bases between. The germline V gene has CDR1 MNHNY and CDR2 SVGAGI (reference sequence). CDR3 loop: CASIPTDSNQPQHF. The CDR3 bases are TGTGCCAGCATCCCGACAGATAGCAATCAGCCCCAGCATTTT.

The CDR3 sequence is CASISTGGGQETQYF. The CDR3 DNA is TGTGCCAGCATATCCACAGGGGGCGGGCAAGAGACCCAGTACTTC. The chain links TRBV28 to TRBJ2-5; 9 nucleotides line up with TRBD1. Germline V gene data show CDR1 as MDHEN and CDR2 as SYDVKM. The CDR3 consists of 15 residues. The J segment lost 2 bases and the V segment lost 7 bases, leaving 8 bases of the junction unmatched. The full variable domain, completed using reference TRBV28 and TRBJ2-5, is DVKVTQSSRYLVKRTGEKVFLECVQDMDHENMFWYRQDPGLGLRLIYFSYDVKMKEKGDIPEGYSVSREKKERFSLILESASTNQTSMYLCASISTGGGQETQYFGPGTRLLVL.

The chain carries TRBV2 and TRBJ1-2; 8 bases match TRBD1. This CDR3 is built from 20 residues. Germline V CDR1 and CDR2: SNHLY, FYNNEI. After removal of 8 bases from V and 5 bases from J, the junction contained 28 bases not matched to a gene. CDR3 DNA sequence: TGTGCCAGCCCCGAAATTGGGCAGGGGGCAGAATACGGTCCGGATTATGGCTACACCTTC. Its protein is CASPEIGQGAEYGPDYGYTF.

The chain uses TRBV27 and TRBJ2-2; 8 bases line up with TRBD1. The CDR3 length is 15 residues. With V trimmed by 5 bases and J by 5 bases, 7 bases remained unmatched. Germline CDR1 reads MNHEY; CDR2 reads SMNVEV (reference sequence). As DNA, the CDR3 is TGTGCCAGCAGTAGGCGACAGGGGTGGACCGGGGAGCTGTTTTTT. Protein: CASSRRQGWTGELFF.

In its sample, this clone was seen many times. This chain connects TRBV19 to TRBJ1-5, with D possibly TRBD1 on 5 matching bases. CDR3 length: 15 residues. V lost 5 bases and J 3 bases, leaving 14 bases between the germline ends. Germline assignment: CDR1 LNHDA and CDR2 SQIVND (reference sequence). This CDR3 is CASSSGEGNNQPQHF. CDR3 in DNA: TGTGCCAGTAGTTCGGGGGAAGGGAACAATCAGCCCCAGCATTTT.

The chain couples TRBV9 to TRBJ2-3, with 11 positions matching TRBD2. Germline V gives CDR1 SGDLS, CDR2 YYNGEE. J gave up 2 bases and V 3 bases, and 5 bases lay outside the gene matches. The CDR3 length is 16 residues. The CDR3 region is CASSALAGDYTDTQYF. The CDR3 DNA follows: TGTGCCAGCAGCGCACTAGCGGGGGACTACACAGATACGCAGTATTTT.

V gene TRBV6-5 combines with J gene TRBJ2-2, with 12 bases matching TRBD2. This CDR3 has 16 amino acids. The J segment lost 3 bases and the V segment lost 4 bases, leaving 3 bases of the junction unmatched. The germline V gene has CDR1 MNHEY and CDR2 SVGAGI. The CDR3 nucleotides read TGTGCCAGCAGTTCTTGGACTAGCGGGGACACCGGGGAGCTGTTTTTT. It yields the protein CASSSWTSGDTGELFF.

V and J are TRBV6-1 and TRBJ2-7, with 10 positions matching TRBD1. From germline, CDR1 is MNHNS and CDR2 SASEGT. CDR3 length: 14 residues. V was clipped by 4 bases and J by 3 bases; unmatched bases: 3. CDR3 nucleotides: TGTGCCAGCAGTGGCGGGACAGGGGACTACGAGCAGTACTTC. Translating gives CASSGGTGDYEQYF.

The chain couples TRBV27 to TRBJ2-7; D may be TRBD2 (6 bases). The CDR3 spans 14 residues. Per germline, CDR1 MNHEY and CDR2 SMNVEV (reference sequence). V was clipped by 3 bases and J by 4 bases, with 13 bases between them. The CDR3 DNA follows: TGTGCCAGCAGTTTCTCGACGGGGGTTTACGAGCAGTACTTC. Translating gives CASSFSTGVYEQYF.

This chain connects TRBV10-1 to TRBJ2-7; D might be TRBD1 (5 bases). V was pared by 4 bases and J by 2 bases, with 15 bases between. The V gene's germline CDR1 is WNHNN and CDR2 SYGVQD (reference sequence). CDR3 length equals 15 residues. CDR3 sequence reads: CASSGSAGRAYEQYF. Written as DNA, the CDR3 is TGCGCCAGCAGTGGGTCGGCCGGCAGGGCCTACGAGCAGTACTTC.

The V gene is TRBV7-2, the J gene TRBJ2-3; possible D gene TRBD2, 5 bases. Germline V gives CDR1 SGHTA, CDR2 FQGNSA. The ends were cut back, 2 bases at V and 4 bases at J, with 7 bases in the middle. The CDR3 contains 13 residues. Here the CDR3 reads CASSLFSADTQYF. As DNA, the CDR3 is TGTGCCAGCAGCTTATTTAGCGCAGATACGCAGTATTTT.